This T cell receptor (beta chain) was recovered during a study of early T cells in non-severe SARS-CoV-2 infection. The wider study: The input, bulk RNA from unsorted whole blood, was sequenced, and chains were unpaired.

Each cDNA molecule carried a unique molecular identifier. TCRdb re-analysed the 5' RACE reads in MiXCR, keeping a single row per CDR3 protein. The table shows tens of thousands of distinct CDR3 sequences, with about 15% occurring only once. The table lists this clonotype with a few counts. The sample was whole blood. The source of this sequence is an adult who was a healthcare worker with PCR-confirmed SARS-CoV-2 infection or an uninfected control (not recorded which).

CDR3 amino acids: CASSPDTLSYEQYF. As DNA, the CDR3 is TGTGCCAGCAGCCCGGACACATTGTCCTACGAGCAGTACTTC. The chain has TRBV11-2 and TRBJ2-7, with a tentative D call TRBD1 (5 bases). Trimming removed 5 bases from V and 1 base from J, with 12 bases in between. This CDR3 spans 14 amino acids. Germline V gene data show CDR1 as SGHAT and CDR2 as FQNNGV.